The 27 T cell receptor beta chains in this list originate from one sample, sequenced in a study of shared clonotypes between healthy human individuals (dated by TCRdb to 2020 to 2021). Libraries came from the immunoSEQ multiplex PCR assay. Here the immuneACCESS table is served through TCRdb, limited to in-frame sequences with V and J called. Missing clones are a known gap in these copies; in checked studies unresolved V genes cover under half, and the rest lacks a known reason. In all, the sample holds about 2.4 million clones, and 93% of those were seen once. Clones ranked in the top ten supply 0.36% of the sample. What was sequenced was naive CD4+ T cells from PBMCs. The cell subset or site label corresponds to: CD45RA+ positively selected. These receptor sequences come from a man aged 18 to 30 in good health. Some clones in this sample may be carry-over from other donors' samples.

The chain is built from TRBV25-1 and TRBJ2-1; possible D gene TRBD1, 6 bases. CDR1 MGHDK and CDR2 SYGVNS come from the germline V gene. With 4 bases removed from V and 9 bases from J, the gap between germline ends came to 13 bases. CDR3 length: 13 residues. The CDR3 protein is CASSVQGLVEQFF. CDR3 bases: TGTGCCAGCAGTGTACAGGGCCTTGTTGAGCAGTTCTTC. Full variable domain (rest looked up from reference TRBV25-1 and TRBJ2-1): EADIYQTPRYLVIGTGKKITLECSQTMGHDKMYWYQQDPGMELHLIHYSYGVNSTEKGDLSSESTVSRIRTEHFPLTLESARPSHTSQYLCASSVQGLVEQFFGPGTRLTVL.

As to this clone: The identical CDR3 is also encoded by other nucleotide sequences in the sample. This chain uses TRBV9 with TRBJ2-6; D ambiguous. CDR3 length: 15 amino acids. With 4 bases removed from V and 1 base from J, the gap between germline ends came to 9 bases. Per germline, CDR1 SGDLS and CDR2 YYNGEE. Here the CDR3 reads CASSPGRSGANVLTF. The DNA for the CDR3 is TGTGCCAGCAGCCCTGGACGGTCTGGGGCCAACGTCCTGACTTTC.

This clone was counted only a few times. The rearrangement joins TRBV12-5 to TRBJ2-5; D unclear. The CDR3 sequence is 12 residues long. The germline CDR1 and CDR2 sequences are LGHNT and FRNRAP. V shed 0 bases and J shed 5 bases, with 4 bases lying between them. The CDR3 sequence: CASGLVPETQYF. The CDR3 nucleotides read TGTGCTAGTGGTTTGGTACCCGAGACCCAGTACTTC.

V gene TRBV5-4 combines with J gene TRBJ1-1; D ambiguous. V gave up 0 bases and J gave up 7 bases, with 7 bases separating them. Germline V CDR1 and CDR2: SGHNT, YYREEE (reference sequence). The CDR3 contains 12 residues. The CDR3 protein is CASSLGMSEAFF. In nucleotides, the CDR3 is TGTGCCAGCAGCTTGGGCATGAGTGAAGCTTTCTTT.

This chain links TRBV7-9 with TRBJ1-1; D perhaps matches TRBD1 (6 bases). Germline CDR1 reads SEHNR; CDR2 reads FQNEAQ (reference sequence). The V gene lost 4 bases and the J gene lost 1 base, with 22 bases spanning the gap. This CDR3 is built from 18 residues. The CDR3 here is CASSSFTGALRGNTEAFF. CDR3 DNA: TGTGCCAGCAGCTCTTTCACGGGGGCCCTTAGGGGGAACACTGAAGCTTTCTTT.

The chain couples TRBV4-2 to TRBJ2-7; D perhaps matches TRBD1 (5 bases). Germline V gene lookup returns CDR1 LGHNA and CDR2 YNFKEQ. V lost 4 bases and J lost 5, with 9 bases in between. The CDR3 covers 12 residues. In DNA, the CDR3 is TGTGCCAGCAGCCCTACAGGACACGAGCAGTACTTC. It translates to CASSPTGHEQYF.

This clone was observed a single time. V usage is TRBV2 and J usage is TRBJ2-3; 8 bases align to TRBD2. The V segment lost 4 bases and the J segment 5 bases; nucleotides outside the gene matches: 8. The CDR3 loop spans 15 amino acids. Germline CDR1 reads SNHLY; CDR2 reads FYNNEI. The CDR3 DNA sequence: TGTGCCAGCAGTGCAGGGAGGCTAGCGGGAGATACGCAGTATTTT. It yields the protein CASSAGRLAGDTQYF.

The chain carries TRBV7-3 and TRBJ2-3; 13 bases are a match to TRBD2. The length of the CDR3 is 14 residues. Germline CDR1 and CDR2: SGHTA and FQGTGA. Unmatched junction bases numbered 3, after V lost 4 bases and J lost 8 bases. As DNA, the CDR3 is TGTGCCAGCAGCTCCGGGACTAGCGGGGTTACGCAGTATTTT. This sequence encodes CASSSGTSGVTQYF.

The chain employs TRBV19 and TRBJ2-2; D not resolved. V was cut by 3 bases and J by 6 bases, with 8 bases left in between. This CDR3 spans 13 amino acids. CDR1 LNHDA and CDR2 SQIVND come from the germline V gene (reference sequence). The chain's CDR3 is CASSILKSGELFF. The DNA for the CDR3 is TGTGCCAGTAGTATTCTCAAGTCCGGGGAGCTGTTTTTT.

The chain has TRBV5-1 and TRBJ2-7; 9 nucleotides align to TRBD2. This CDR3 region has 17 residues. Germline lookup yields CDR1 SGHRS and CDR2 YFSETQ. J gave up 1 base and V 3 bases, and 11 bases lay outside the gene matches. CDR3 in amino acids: CASSSQVSLAGSYEQYF. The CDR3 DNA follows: TGCGCCAGCAGCTCCCAAGTCTCACTAGCGGGTTCCTACGAGCAGTACTTC.

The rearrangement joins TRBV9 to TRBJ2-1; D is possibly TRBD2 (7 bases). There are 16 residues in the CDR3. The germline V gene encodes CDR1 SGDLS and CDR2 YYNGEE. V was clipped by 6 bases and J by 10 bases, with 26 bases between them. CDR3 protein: CASTPLGGGGGGEQFF. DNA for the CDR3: TGTGCCAGCACCCCCCTGGGAGGGGGGGGCGGTGGGGAGCAGTTCTTC.

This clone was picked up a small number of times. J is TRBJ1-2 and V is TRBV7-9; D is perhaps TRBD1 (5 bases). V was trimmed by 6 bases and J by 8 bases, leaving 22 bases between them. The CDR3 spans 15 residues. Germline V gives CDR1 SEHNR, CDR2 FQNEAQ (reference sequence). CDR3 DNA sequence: TGTGCCAGCAGTTACACCGGGGCAAGCCTAGGAGGCTACACCTTC. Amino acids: CASSYTGASLGGYTF.

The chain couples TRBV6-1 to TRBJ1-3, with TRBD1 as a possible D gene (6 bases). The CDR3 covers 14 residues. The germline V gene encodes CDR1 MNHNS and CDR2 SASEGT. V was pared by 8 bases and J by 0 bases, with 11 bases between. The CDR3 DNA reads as TGTGCCAGCGAGAACAGGGTCTCTGGAAACACCATATATTTT. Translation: CASENRVSGNTIYF.

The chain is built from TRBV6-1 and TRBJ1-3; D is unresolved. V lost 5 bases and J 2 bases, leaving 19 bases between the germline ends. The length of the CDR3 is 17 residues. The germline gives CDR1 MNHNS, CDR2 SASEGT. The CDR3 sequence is CASSQGRQTRPGNTIYF. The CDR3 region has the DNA TGTGCCAGCAGTCAAGGCAGACAAACTCGGCCTGGAAACACCATATATTTT.

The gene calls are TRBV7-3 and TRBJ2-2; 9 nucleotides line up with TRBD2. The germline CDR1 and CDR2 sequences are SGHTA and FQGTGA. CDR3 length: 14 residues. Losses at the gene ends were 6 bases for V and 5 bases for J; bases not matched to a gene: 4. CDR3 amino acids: CASRRLAETGELFF. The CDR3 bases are TGTGCCAGCAGACGACTAGCGGAAACCGGGGAGCTGTTTTTT.

The CDR3 nucleotides are TGTGCCAGCAGCGCGGACAGGGGGCTGAAAGTGGATGGCTACACCTTC. Protein product: CASSADRGLKVDGYTF. The chain has TRBV9 and TRBJ1-2; 11 nucleotides match TRBD1. CDR1 and CDR2 (germline): SGDLS, YYNGEE. V lost 3 bases, J lost 6 bases, and 10 bases stayed unmatched. There are 16 residues in the CDR3.

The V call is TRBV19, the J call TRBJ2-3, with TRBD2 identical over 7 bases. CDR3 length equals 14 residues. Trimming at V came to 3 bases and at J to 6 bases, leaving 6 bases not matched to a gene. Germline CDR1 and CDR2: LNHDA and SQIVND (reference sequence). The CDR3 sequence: CASSIGREIDTQYF. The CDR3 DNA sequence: TGTGCCAGTAGTATCGGGCGGGAGATTGATACGCAGTATTTT.

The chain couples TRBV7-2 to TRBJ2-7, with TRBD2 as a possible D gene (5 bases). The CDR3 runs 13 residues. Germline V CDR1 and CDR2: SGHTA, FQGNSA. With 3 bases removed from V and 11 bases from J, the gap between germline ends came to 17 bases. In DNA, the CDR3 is TGTGCCAGCAGCTTGGGTTCTGAGGGCGCGAAGTACTTC. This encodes CASSLGSEGAKYF.

CDR3 in DNA: TGTGCCAGCACCTTGGGGGTGAGCGGGAGGCCCTGGGGGTGTACGCAGTATTTT. As protein: CASTLGVSGRPWGCTQYF. The J gene is TRBJ2-3, the V gene TRBV27; TRBD2 matches at 9 bases. V shed 7 bases and J 8 bases; nucleotides not matched to a gene: 22. This CDR3 is 18 amino acids long. Germline V CDR1 and CDR2: MNHEY, SMNVEV (reference sequence).

The CDR3 here is CASSIAAGGRNRRTEAFF. The CDR3 region has the DNA TGTGCCAGTAGTATTGCGGCAGGGGGAAGGAACCGGAGGACTGAAGCTTTCTTT. This chain joins TRBV19 and TRBJ1-1, with 7 positions matching TRBD1. Germline V gives CDR1 LNHDA, CDR2 SQIVND (reference sequence). The CDR3 is 18 amino acids. J lost 5 bases, V lost 3 bases, and 18 bases had no gene match. Full variable domain (rest looked up from reference TRBV19 and TRBJ1-1): DGGITQSPKYLFRKEGQNVTLSCEQNLNHDAMYWYRQDPGQGLRLIYYSQIVNDFQKGDIAEGYSVSREKKESFPLTVTSAQKNPTAFYLCASSIAAGGRNRRTEAFFGQGTRLTVV.

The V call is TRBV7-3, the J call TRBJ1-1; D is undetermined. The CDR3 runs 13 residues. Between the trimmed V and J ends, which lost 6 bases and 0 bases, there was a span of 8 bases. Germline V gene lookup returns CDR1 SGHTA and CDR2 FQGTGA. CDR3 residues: CASRLAMNTEAFF. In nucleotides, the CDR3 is TGTGCCAGCAGGCTCGCCATGAACACTGAAGCTTTCTTT. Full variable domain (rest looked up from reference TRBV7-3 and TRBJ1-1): GAGVSQTPSNKVTEKGKYVELRCDPISGHTALYWYRQSLGQGPEFLIYFQGTGAADDSGLPNDRFFAVRPEGSVSTLKIQRTERGDSAVYLCASRLAMNTEAFFGQGTRLTVV.

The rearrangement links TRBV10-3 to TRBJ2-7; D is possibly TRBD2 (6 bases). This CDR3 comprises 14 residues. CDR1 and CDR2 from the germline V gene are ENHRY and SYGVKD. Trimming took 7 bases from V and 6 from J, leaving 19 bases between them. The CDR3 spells CAIKVIGPGVEQYF. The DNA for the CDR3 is TGTGCCATCAAAGTTATCGGCCCGGGGGTCGAGCAGTACTTC.

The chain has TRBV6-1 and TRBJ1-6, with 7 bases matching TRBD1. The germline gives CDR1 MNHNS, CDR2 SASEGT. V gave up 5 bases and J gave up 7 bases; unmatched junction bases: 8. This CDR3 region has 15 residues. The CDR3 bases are TGTGCCAGCAGTACCCGACAGGGAGGGAATTCACCCCTCCACTTT. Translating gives CASSTRQGGNSPLHF.

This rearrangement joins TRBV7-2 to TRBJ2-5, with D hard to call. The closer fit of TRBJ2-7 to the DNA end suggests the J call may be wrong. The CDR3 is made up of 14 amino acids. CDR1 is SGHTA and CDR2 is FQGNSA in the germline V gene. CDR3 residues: CASSLAPSSYEQYF. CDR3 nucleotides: TGTGCCAGCAGCTTAGCGCCCAGCTCCTACGAGCAGTACTTC.

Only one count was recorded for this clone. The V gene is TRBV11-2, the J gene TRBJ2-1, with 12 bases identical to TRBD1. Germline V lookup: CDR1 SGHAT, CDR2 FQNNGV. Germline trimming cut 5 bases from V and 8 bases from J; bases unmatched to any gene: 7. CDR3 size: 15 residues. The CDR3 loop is CASSLGTGGLYEQFF. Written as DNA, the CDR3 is TGTGCCAGCAGCCTTGGGACAGGGGGCTTGTATGAGCAGTTCTTC.

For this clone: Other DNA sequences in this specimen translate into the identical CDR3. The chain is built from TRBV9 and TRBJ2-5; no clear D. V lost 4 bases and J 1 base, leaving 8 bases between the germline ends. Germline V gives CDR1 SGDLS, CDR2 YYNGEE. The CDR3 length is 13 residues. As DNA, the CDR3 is TGTGCCAGCAGCACCCGCGTCCAAGAGACCCAGTACTTC. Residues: CASSTRVQETQYF.

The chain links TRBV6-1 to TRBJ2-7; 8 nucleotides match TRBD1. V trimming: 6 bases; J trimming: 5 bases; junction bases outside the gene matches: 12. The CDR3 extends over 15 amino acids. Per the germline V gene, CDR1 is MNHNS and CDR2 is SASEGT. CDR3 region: CASSRQGISGDEQYF. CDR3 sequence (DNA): TGTGCCAGCAGCCGACAGGGGATCTCCGGAGACGAGCAGTACTTC.